The T cell receptor (beta chain) described here comes from a study of sequential checkpoint blockade in melanoma. Study-level background: After both sequences, patients received maintenance nivolumab.

Treatment defined: randomized to nivolumab then ipilimumab (arm A) or the reverse (arm B). Sorted cells were live CD3+CD8+, lacking CD19 and CD56, from PBMCs. Repertoires were generated with immunoSEQ multiplex PCR, while TCRdb's copy carries only in-frame clones and drops some. There are approximately 40,000 clones in the sample; roughly 88% occur only once, and 12% lies in the top ten. The source of this sequence is a human donor with melanoma. Sample: CD8+ T cells sorted from blood (inferred from file names), taken from a patient given nivolumab and ipilimumab in sequence.

CDR3 residues: CASSDPGQAYEQYV. For the CDR3, the DNA is TGTGCCAGCAGTGACCCTGGACAGGCCTACGAGCAGTACGTC. The V call is TRBV6-4, the J call TRBJ2-7; 7 bases match TRBD1. The CDR3 is 14 amino acids. CDR1 MRHNA and CDR2 SNTAGT come from the germline V gene. V lost 2 bases to trimming and J lost 2 bases; unmatched junction nucleotides: 3.